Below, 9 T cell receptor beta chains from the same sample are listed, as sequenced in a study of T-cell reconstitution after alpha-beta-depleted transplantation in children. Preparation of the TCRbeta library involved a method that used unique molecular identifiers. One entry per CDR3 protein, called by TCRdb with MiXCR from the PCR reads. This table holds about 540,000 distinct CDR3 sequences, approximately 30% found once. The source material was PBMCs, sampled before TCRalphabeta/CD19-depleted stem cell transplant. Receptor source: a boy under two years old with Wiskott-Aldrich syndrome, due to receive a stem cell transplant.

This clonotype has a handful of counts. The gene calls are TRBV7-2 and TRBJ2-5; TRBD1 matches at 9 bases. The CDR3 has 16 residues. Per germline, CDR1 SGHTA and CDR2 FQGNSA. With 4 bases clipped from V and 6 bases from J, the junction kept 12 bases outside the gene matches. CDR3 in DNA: TGTGCCAGCAGCTACCGACGGACAGGGGTTGAACAGACCCAGTACTTC. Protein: CASSYRRTGVEQTQYF.

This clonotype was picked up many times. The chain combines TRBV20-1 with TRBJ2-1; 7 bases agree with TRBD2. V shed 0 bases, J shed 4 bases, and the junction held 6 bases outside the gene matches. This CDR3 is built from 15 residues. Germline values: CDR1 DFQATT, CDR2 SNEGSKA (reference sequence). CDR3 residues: CSARDRLAGYNEQFF. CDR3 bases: TGCAGTGCTAGAGATAGACTAGCAGGTTACAATGAGCAGTTCTTC.

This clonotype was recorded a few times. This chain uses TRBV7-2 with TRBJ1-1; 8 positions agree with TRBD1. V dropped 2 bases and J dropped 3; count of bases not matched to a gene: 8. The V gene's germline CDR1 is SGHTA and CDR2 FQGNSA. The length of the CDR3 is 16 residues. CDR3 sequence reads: CASSLISGTGHTEAFF. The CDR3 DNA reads TGTGCCAGCAGCTTAATATCCGGGACAGGTCACACTGAAGCTTTCTTT.

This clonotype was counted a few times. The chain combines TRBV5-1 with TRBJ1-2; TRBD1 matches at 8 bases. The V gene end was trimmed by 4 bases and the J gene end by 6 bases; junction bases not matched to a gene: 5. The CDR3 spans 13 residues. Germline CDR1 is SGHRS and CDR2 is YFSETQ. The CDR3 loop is CASSRDRIDGYTF. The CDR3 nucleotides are TGCGCCAGCAGCAGGGACAGGATCGATGGCTACACCTTC.

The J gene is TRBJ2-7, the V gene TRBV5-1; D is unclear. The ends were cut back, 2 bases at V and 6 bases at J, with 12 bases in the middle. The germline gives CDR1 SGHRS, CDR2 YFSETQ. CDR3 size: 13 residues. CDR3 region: CASSLGPHLEQYF. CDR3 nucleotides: TGCGCCAGCAGCTTAGGACCTCACCTCGAGCAGTACTTC.

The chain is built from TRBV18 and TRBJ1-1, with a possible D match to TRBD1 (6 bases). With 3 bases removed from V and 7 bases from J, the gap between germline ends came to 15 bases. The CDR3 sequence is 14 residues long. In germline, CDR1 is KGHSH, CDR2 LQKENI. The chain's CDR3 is CASSPRQGWGEAFF. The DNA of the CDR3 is TGTGCCAGCTCACCCCGTCAGGGGTGGGGTGAAGCTTTCTTT.

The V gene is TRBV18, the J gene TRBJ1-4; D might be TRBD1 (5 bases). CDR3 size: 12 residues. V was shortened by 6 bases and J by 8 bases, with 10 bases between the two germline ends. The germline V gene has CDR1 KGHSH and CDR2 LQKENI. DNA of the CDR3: TGTGCCAGCTCGATAGGGGAAGAAAAACTGTTTTTT. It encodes CASSIGEEKLFF.

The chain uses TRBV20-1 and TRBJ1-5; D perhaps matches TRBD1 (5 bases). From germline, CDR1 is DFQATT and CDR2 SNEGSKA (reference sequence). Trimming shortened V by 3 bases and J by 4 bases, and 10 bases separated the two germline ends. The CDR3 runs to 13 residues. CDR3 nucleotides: TGCAGTGCTAGCGGGGACCTTAATCAGCCCCAGCATTTT. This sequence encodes CSASGDLNQPQHF.

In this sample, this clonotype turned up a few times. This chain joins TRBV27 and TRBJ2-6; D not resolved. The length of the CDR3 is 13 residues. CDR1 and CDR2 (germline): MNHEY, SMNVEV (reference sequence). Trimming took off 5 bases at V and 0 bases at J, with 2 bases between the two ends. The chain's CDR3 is CASSRSGANVLTF. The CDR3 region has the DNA TGTGCCAGCAGTCGCTCTGGGGCCAACGTCCTGACTTTC.